This passage covers 31 T cell receptor beta chains from one sample sequenced in a study of cytomegalovirus exposure and HLA in healthy donors. The PCR used 60 Vbeta and 13 Jbeta primers. The method was immunoSEQ multiplex PCR; TCRdb's version includes in-frame clones alone and lacks a portion of them. The profile covers 110,000 to 150,000 clones, with roughly 9.8% appearing a single time and under 2% taken by the ten largest. The sample consisted of PBMCs. Receptor source: a man aged 50 to 59 in good health and CMV-seronegative.

This rearrangement joins TRBV7-2 to TRBJ1-6; a possible D gene is TRBD1 (6 bases). Germline V gene lookup returns CDR1 SGHTA and CDR2 FQGNSA. The CDR3 covers 13 residues. V was shortened by 11 bases and J by 8 bases, with 16 bases between the two germline ends. CDR3 loop: CAVTGRGDSPLHF. The CDR3 DNA reads TGTGCCGTCACCGGCAGGGGTGATTCACCCCTCCACTTT.

V is TRBV28 and J is TRBJ1-5; D is undetermined. Trimming stripped 3 bases from V and 6 bases from J, with 15 bases between. The CDR3 runs 15 residues. The germline CDR1 and CDR2 sequences are MDHEN and SYDVKM. CDR3 region: CASSLKPLVSQPQHF. CDR3 DNA sequence: TGTGCCAGCAGTTTGAAGCCCCTTGTGAGTCAGCCCCAGCATTTT.

The V and J genes are TRBV9 and TRBJ2-2, with 8 nucleotides matching TRBD1. Looked up from germline, CDR1 is SGDLS and CDR2 is YYNGEE. V lost 0 bases to trimming and J lost 3 bases; unmatched junction nucleotides: 4. The CDR3 totals 16 residues. The CDR3 DNA is TGTGCCAGCAGCGTAGCAGGGGGCCCGGACACCGGGGAGCTGTTTTTT. Translated, it gives CASSVAGGPDTGELFF.

V gene TRBV5-1 combines with J gene TRBJ2-2; D gene uncertain. Germline V CDR1 and CDR2: SGHRS, YFSETQ. CDR3 length equals 13 residues. Trimming cost V 5 bases and J 8 bases, with 13 bases left between them. The CDR3 reads CASRVTSTGELFF. DNA of the CDR3: TGCGCCAGCAGGGTCACTTCGACTGGGGAGCTGTTTTTT.

J is TRBJ2-7 and V is TRBV6-1, with 7 bases lining up with TRBD1. This CDR3 region has 15 residues. Germline-derived CDR1 and CDR2 are MNHNS and SASEGT. Trimming removed 4 bases from V and 7 bases from J; junction bases left unmatched: 13. CDR3 coding DNA: TGTGCCAGCAGTGTACCCGGGACAGCCCATGGGGAGCAGTACTTC. Protein product: CASSVPGTAHGEQYF.

This clone was counted only a few times. The rearrangement links TRBV16 to TRBJ2-7; 8 bases align to TRBD1. The CDR3 is 17 amino acids. The junction had 10 bases not matched to a gene; V was cut back by 1 base and J by 2 bases. The germline V gene has CDR1 KGHSY and CDR2 FQNENV. The chain's CDR3 is CASSQFNGQGVTYEQYF. The CDR3 coding sequence is TGTGCCAGCAGCCAATTCAATGGACAGGGTGTAACCTACGAGCAGTACTTC.

This chain uses TRBV6-5 with TRBJ2-7, with 9 bases aligning to TRBD1. The CDR3 has 13 amino acids. CDR1 MNHEY and CDR2 SVGAGI come from the germline V gene. J was trimmed by 4 bases and V by 5 bases; bases with no gene match: 3. This CDR3 reads CASSDGQGYEQYF. The DNA for the CDR3 is TGTGCCAGCAGTGACGGACAGGGGTACGAGCAGTACTTC.

This clone turned up a few times. The chain joins TRBV6-5 to TRBJ2-5; no clear D gene. The J call may be mistaken, given a closer DNA end match to TRBJ2-7. Germline V gives CDR1 MNHEY, CDR2 SVGAGI. This CDR3 is 14 amino acids long. The CDR3 loop reads CASRTTSFSYEQYF. Written as DNA, the CDR3 is TGTGCCAGCAGAACTACCAGCTTCTCCTACGAGCAGTACTTC.

This clone was counted between two and nine times. This chain links TRBV15 with TRBJ2-4; 8 bases are shared with TRBD1. Germline V gives CDR1 LNHNV, CDR2 YYDKDF (reference sequence). Losses at the gene ends were 0 bases for V and 7 bases for J; bases not matched to a gene: 11. CDR3 length: 17 amino acids. Written as DNA, the CDR3 is TGTGCCACCAGCAGAGAGGCAGGGGGCCAAATTGGGAACATTCAGTACTTC. This codes for CATSREAGGQIGNIQYF.

A note on this clone: A read error may account for a junction end that differs from germline. The V call is TRBV7-7, the J call TRBJ1-1; TRBD1 matches 8 bases. The CDR3 is 13 amino acids. From germline, CDR1 is SSHAT and CDR2 FNYEAQ (reference sequence). The DNA for the CDR3 is TGTGCTAGCAGCCTCGACAGGGGTACTGAAGCTTTCTTT. Translated: CASSLDRGTEAFF.

The chain uses TRBV7-7 and TRBJ1-5; D remains ambiguous. CDR3 length equals 15 residues. Germline CDR1 is SSHAT and CDR2 is FNYEAQ (reference sequence). The CDR3 loop is CASQEGIYSNQPQHF. The CDR3 nucleotides read TGTGCTAGCCAGGAGGGAATTTATAGCAATCAGCCCCAGCATTTT.

This clone was seen only a few times. The V and J genes are TRBV7-9 and TRBJ2-5; 14 bases match TRBD2. The CDR3 covers 16 residues. J was trimmed by 5 bases and V by 5 bases; bases with no gene match: 7. Germline CDR1 SEHNR, CDR2 FQNEAQ (reference sequence). The CDR3 nucleotides read TGTGCCAGCAGCCGAGGACTAGCGGGAGGTGAGGAGACCCAGTACTTC. This codes for CASSRGLAGGEETQYF.

This clone was detected only a few times. The chain employs TRBV18 and TRBJ1-2; maybe TRBD1 (6 bases). The V gene lost 4 bases and the J gene lost 6 bases, with 21 bases spanning the gap. Looked up from germline, CDR1 is KGHSH and CDR2 is LQKENI. This CDR3 has 16 residues. CDR3 nucleotide sequence: TGTGCCAGCTCACTCAGTATGGGACAAGGGCTGGATGGCTACACCTTC. Translation: CASSLSMGQGLDGYTF. The whole variable domain, remainder taken from reference TRBV18 and TRBJ1-2, is NAGVMQNPRHLVRRRGQEARLRCSPMKGHSHVYWYRQLPEEGLKFMVYLQKENIIDESGMPKERFSAEFPKEGPSILRIQQVVRGDSAAYFCASSLSMGQGLDGYTFGSGTRLTVV.

There are a few counts of this clone. The CDR3 sequence is CANRPSGPGEKLFF. The CDR3 DNA is TGTGCAAACAGGCCCTCCGGACCGGGCGAAAAACTGTTTTTT. This rearrangement joins TRBV7-9 to TRBJ1-4; D may be TRBD1 (5 bases). The CDR3 runs 14 residues. CDR1 SEHNR and CDR2 FQNEAQ come from the germline V gene (reference sequence).

This clone was counted between two and nine times. The chain's CDR3 is CSAGSVNEQFF. The CDR3 DNA reads as TGCAGTGCTGGTAGCGTCAATGAGCAGTTCTTC. This chain connects TRBV20-1 to TRBJ2-1, with D possibly TRBD2 on 5 matching bases. V gave up 5 bases and J gave up 6 bases, with 8 bases separating them. CDR3 length: 11 amino acids. Germline CDR1 is DFQATT and CDR2 is SNEGSKA (reference sequence).

CDR3: CASSFQQGAGTEAFF. CDR3 in DNA: TGTGCCAGCAGCTTCCAACAGGGGGCTGGTACTGAAGCTTTCTTT. The V call is TRBV7-8, the J call TRBJ1-1, with 9 bases aligning to TRBD1. The CDR3 consists of 15 residues. CDR1 SGHVS and CDR2 FQNEAQ come from the germline V gene. J was trimmed by 5 bases and V by 3 bases; bases with no gene match: 7.

This chain uses TRBV5-6 with TRBJ1-2; D perhaps matches TRBD1 (5 bases). Germline V CDR1 and CDR2: SGHDT, YYEEEE. V lost 2 bases to trimming and J lost 1 base, with 12 bases between them. This CDR3 comprises 15 residues. The CDR3 loop is CASSFRDKHNYGYTF. The CDR3, as DNA: TGTGCCAGCAGCTTCAGGGATAAGCATAACTATGGCTACACCTTC.

V is TRBV7-6 and J is TRBJ1-3, with D tentatively TRBD1 (5 bases). Germline V gene data show CDR1 as SGHVS and CDR2 as FNYEAQ. Trimming removed 2 bases from V and 0 bases from J, with 14 bases in between. The CDR3 sequence is 17 residues long. CDR3 residues: CASSLPQDRLSGNTIYF. The CDR3 DNA is TGTGCCAGCAGCTTACCCCAAGACAGACTCTCTGGAAACACCATATATTTT.

In its sample, this clone was seen a few times. V usage is TRBV5-1 and J usage is TRBJ1-2; TRBD1 agrees at 11 bases. CDR3 size: 16 residues. The germline V gene has CDR1 SGHRS and CDR2 YFSETQ. The ends lost 0 bases at V and 8 bases at J; junction bases unmatched: 9. DNA of the CDR3: TGCGCCAGCAGCTTGGGCGACGGGACAGGGGGTCGCGGCTACACCTTC. This sequence encodes CASSLGDGTGGRGYTF.

The chain is built from TRBV19 and TRBJ1-5, with D unclear. V lost 5 bases, J lost 0 bases, and 8 bases lay in between. There are 14 residues in the CDR3. Germline CDR1 is LNHDA and CDR2 is SQIVND (reference sequence). This CDR3 reads CASSLQISNQPQHF. The CDR3 DNA is TGTGCCAGTAGTCTACAGATTAGCAATCAGCCCCAGCATTTT.

Only a few counts were recorded for this clone. This sequence joins TRBV2 and TRBJ1-2; weak D call: TRBD1 (5 bases). V lost 0 bases and J lost 5, with 10 bases in between. The CDR3 has 14 amino acids. Germline V gives CDR1 SNHLY, CDR2 FYNNEI. The CDR3 loop reads CASSEAGTLYGYTF. CDR3 bases: TGTGCCAGCAGTGAAGCGGGGACTCTGTATGGCTACACCTTC.

The V call is TRBV6-5, the J call TRBJ2-2; TRBD1 aligns across 10 bases. The CDR3 length is 14 residues. Per the germline V gene, CDR1 is MNHEY and CDR2 is SVGAGI. The ends lost 2 bases at V and 7 bases at J; junction bases unmatched: 1. This CDR3 is CASSYDRGLGELFF. The CDR3, as DNA: TGTGCCAGCAGTTACGACAGGGGGCTCGGGGAGCTGTTTTTT.

This clone has only a few counts. DNA of the CDR3: TGTGCCTGGAGTGTACCGACAACTAGCAATCAGCCCCAGCATTTT. Protein sequence: CAWSVPTTSNQPQHF. The J gene is TRBJ1-5, the V gene TRBV30; D gene unclear. V was trimmed by 0 bases and J by 0 bases, leaving 9 bases between them. CDR3 length: 15 amino acids. CDR1 and CDR2 from the germline V gene are GTSNPN and SVGIG (reference sequence). Looking up the rest from reference TRBV30 and TRBJ1-5 gives the full variable domain: SQTIHQWPATLVQPVGSPLSLECTVEGTSNPNLYWYRQAAGRGLQLLFYSVGIGQISSEVPQNLSASRPQDRQFILSSKKLLLSDSGFYLCAWSVPTTSNQPQHFGDGTRLSIL.

DNA for the CDR3: TGTGCCAGCAGCCAAGACGGTCGGGATAATTCACCCCTCCACTTT. Residues: CASSQDGRDNSPLHF. J is TRBJ1-6 and V is TRBV14; D is uncertain. Germline CDR1 reads SGHDN; CDR2 reads FVKESK. The CDR3 is made up of 15 amino acids. V lost 0 bases, J lost 5 bases, and 8 bases lay in between.

The rearrangement links TRBV19 to TRBJ2-1, with 9 positions matching TRBD1. CDR3 size: 14 residues. Germline V gene sequence: CDR1 LNHDA, CDR2 SQIVND (reference sequence). Losses at the gene ends were 3 bases for V and 8 bases for J; bases not matched to a gene: 5. The CDR3 reads CASSILGQGYEQFF. The CDR3, as DNA: TGTGCCAGTAGTATTCTCGGACAGGGGTATGAGCAGTTCTTC.

The genes are TRBV28 and TRBJ1-5, with D hard to call. The CDR3 is 19 amino acids. The germline gives CDR1 MDHEN, CDR2 SYDVKM. Trimming removed 2 bases at V and 4 bases at J, with 24 bases between. CDR3 in DNA: TGTGCCAGCAGTTTACCCTCGGGGAGTCTTACTACGATGAATCAGCCCCAGCATTTT. It encodes CASSLPSGSLTTMNQPQHF. Based on the CDR3 plus reference TRBV28 and TRBJ1-5, the full variable domain is DVKVTQSSRYLVKRTGEKVFLECVQDMDHENMFWYRQDPGLGLRLIYFSYDVKMKEKGDIPEGYSVSREKKERFSLILESASTNQTSMYLCASSLPSGSLTTMNQPQHFGDGTRLSIL.

The V and J genes are TRBV7-2 and TRBJ1-2, with D unclear. CDR3 length equals 14 residues. V was pared by 7 bases and J by 6 bases, with 18 bases between. CDR1 and CDR2 from the germline V gene are SGHTA and FQGNSA. The CDR3 DNA reads as TGTGCCAGCAACCCGGGAGCCTCTCGACATGGCTACACCTTC. Protein: CASNPGASRHGYTF. The full variable domain, completed using reference TRBV7-2 and TRBJ1-2, is GAGVSQSPSNKVTEKGKDVELRCDPISGHTALYWYRQSLGQGLEFLIYFQGNSAPDKSGLPSDRFSAERTGGSVSTLTIQRTQQEDSAVYLCASNPGASRHGYTFGSGTRLTVV.

The rearrangement uses TRBV2 and TRBJ2-2; D perhaps matches TRBD1 (6 bases). Trimming removed 7 bases at V and 1 base at J, with 10 bases between. The germline V gene has CDR1 SNHLY and CDR2 FYNNEI. The CDR3 runs 14 residues. Written as DNA, the CDR3 is TGTGCCAGCACCCGGACAGAGAACACCGGGGAGCTGTTTTTT. It codes for CASTRTENTGELFF.

The chain is built from TRBV14 and TRBJ2-3, with D possibly being TRBD1 (5 bases). With 0 bases removed from V and 4 bases from J, the gap between germline ends came to 17 bases. CDR1 is SGHDN, CDR2 FVKESK, per germline. The CDR3 length is 17 residues. The CDR3 region has the DNA TGTGCCAGCAGCCAAGATTTTAAGGGCCCGACAGCAGATACGCAGTATTTT. This gives the protein CASSQDFKGPTADTQYF.

This chain joins TRBV28 and TRBJ2-7; D not resolved. Deletions cut 6 bases from V and 7 bases from J, with 10 bases between. This CDR3 comprises 11 residues. In germline, CDR1 is MDHEN, CDR2 SYDVKM. CDR3 DNA sequence: TGTGCCAGCAGCTTCTACGAAGAGCAGTACTTC. This gives the protein CASSFYEEQYF.

This chain uses TRBV6-5 with TRBJ2-2; 7 positions match TRBD2. V dropped 0 bases and J dropped 6; count of bases not matched to a gene: 1. The germline CDR1 and CDR2 sequences are MNHEY and SVGAGI. The CDR3 is made up of 14 amino acids. The CDR3 DNA reads TGTGCCAGCAGTTACTCACGGGGGGCCGGGGAGCTGTTTTTT. Its protein is CASSYSRGAGELFF.